Sequencing of this T cell receptor (beta chain) was carried out in a study of cytomegalovirus exposure and HLA in healthy donors. As concerns this clone: Its cognate antigen is unknown.

The CDR3 loop spans 16 amino acids. Germline values: CDR1 MGHRA, CDR2 YSYEKL. J was trimmed by 5 bases and V by 5 bases; bases with no gene match: 10. General study results and limits: In a later analysis, at a false discovery rate of 0.05, fewer than 20,000 TCR beta sequences matched HLA alleles. The productive fraction for most TCR beta V segments was about 87% or about 30% in an earlier analysis. The presence/absence work took it that sequencing depth was about the same across donors.

The PCR had 60 Vbeta and 13 Jbeta primers. Clones were read by immunoSEQ multiplex PCR, and TCRdb kept only the in-frame ones, dropping some. The sample has some 120,000 clones, around 77% seen once. Sequencing used PBMCs. The chain couples TRBV4-1 to TRBJ2-1; TRBD2 aligns across 9 bases. This TCR was sampled from a man aged 50 to 59 in good health and CMV-seronegative. This chain's CDR3 is CASSESTGTSNNEQFF. CDR3 coding DNA: TGCGCCAGCAGCGAATCTACCGGGACTAGCAACAATGAGCAGTTCTTC.